Sequencing of this T cell receptor beta chain was carried out in a study of blood T cells in healthy people across ages. Whole-study findings and limits: Per million T cells, the diversity of TCR beta decreased roughly linearly as age advanced.

The CDR3 consists of 12 residues. With V trimmed by 4 bases and J by 6 bases, 4 bases remained unmatched. Germline V gives CDR1 SQVTM, CDR2 ANQGSEA. Notes on this clonotype: Its antigen is currently unknown.

A second PCR, run for roughly 7 to 11 cycles, used a sample-barcoded 5' primer plus a J-beta primer mix. Each CDR3 protein gets one entry after TCRdb re-called the 5' RACE reads with MiXCR. The table shows hundreds of thousands of distinct CDR3 sequences, with roughly 60% occurring only once. The rearrangement links TRBV29-1 to TRBJ1-1; 8 bases are a match to TRBD1. The source is a man aged 25-40 years in good health. The sequenced sample was blood. DNA for the CDR3: TGCAGCGTTGTCGAGGACAGGGCTGAAGCTTTCTTT. It translates to CSVVEDRAEAFF.